The source of this T cell receptor (beta chain) is a study of T-cell memory formation after mild COVID-19. Trimming removed 8 bases at V and 5 bases at J, with 18 bases between. Germline V gene sequence: CDR1 SGHVS, CDR2 FQNEAQ. The length of the CDR3 is 14 residues. TCRdb independently ran MiXCR on the 5' RACE reads; one entry per CDR3 protein. The sample has some 290,000 distinct CDR3 sequences, around 16% seen once. This clonotype was seen a handful of times. The J gene is TRBJ1-2, the V gene TRBV7-8; D perhaps matches TRBD1 (6 bases). What was sequenced was PBMCs or a T cell subset sorted from them (not recorded which). This clonotype was sampled from a man aged 18-30 years who had mild COVID-19 (a few samples of this study predate the infection). Cell type and time point are not known. The CDR3 reads CASSATGTSYGYTF. CDR3 nucleotides: TGTGCCAGCTCCGCGACAGGAACCTCTTATGGCTACACCTTC.